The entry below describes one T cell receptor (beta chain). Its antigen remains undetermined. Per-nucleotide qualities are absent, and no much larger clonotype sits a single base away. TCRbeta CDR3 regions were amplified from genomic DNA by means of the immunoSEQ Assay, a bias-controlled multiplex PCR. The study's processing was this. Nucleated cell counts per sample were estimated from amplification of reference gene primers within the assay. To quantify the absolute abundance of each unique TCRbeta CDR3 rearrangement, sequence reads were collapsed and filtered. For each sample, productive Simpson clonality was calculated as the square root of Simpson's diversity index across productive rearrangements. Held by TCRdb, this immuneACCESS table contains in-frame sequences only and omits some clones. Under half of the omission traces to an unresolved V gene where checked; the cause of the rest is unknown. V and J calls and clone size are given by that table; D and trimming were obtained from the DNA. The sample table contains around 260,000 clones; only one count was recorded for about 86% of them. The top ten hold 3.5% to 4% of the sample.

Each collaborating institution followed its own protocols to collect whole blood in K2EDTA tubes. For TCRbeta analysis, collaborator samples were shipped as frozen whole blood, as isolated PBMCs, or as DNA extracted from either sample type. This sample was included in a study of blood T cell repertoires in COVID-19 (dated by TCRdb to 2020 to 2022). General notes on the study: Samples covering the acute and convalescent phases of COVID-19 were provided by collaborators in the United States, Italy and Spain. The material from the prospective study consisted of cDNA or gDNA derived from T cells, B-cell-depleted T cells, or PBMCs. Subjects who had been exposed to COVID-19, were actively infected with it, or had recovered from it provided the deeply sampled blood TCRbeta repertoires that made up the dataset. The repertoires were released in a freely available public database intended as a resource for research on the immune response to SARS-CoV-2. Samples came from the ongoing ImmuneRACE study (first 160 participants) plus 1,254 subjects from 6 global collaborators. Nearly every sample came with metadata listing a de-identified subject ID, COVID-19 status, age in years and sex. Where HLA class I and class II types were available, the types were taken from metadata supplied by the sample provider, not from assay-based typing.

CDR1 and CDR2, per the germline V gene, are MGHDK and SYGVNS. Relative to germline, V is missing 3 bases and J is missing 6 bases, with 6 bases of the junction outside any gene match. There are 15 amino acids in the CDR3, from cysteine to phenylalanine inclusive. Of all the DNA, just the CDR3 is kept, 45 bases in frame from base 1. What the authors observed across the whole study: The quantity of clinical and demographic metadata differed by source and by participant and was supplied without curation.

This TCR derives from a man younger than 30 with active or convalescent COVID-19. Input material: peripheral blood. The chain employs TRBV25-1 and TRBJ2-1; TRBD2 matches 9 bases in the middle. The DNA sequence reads TGTGCCAGCAGTGAGGCGGGAGGGCCGGGCAATGAGCAGTTCTTC. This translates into CASSEAGGPGNEQFF.